This T cell receptor (beta chain) emerged from a study of beta chain features in type 1 diabetes. General observations from the study: Compared with healthy donors, patients appeared to share more similar naive, central memory and regulatory TCRB repertoires. TCRB CDR3s from Type 1 diabetes patients were moderately but significantly shorter in all four CD4+ subsets.

Expressed TCRB transcripts were sequenced, since all the RNA that had been isolated was reverse transcribed. This table comes from immunoSEQ multiplex PCR, and its TCRdb copy is limited to in-frame clones, with some not included. The table shows 300,000 or so clones, with approximately 13% occurring only once. Regarding this clone: Its cognate antigen is unknown.

The V gene's germline CDR1 is KGHSH and CDR2 LQKENI. The CDR3 length is 14 residues. Trimming pared 6 bases from V and 4 bases from J, leaving 15 bases between. Source material: naive CD4+ T cells from blood. The clonotype comes from a woman aged 18-30 years with type 1 diabetes. V is TRBV18 and J is TRBJ1-2; D may be TRBD1 (5 bases). DNA of the CDR3: TGTGCCAGCTCTAATTCACAGGAGTCCTATGGCTACACCTTC. It codes for CASSNSQESYGYTF.